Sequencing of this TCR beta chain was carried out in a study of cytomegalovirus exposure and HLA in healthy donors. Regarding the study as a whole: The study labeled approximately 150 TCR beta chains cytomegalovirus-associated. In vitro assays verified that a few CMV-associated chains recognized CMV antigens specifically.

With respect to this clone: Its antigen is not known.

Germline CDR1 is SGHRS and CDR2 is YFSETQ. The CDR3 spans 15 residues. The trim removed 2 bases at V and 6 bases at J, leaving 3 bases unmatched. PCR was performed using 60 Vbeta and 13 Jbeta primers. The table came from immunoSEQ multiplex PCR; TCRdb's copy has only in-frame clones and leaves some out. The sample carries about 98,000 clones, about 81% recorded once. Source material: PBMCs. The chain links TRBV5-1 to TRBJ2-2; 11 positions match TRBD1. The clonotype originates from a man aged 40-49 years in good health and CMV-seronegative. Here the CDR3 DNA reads TGCGCCAGCAGCTTCGGGGACAGGGGGGCCGGGGAGCTGTTTTTT. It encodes CASSFGDRGAGELFF.